This is a list of T cell receptor beta chains from one sample in a study of T cell changes during pregnancy in multiple sclerosis. Method: immunoSEQ multiplex PCR; TCRdb's copy keeps in-frame clones and lacks some. Of under 80,000 clones in the sample, 91% were seen once. The specimen was peripheral blood, collected in the second trimester of pregnancy. The receptor source for this set is a female donor with multiple sclerosis, enrolled in a pregnancy study. Each CDR3 is given with its conserved first and last residue. A D gene is named only where the DNA matches it firmly. Clone size, where shown, is once, few, many, or a class for clones that have expanded.

.	TRBV2	TRBJ2-5	.	CASSRLSQETQYF	TGTGCCAGCAGTAGACTATCACAAGAGACCCAGTACTTC
TRBD1	TRBV7-2	TRBJ1-5	.	CASSETGTGGFQPQHF	TGTGCCAGCAGCGAAACCGGGACAGGGGGTTTTCAGCCCCAGCATTTT
TRBD2	TRBV13	TRBJ2-3	.	CASSLIGGGADTQYF	TGTGCCAGCAGCTTAATTGGCGGGGGGGCAGATACGCAGTATTTT
.	TRBV25-1	TRBJ2-5	.	CASSGRDFQWQETQYF	TGTGCCAGCAGTGGCCGGGACTTTCAGTGGCAAGAGACCCAGTACTTC
.	TRBV23-1	TRBJ1-4	.	CANFPELQATNEKLFF	TGCGCCAACTTCCCGGAGCTACAGGCAACTAATGAAAAACTGTTTTTT
TRBD2	TRBV12-5	TRBJ2-3	.	CASGRDLAGGRTDTQYF	TGTGCTAGTGGAAGGGACCTAGCGGGGGGGCGGACAGATACGCAGTATTTT
.	TRBV6-5	TRBJ1-6	.	CASSYEGSYNSPLHF	TGTGCCAGCAGTTACGAGGGTTCCTATAATTCACCCCTCCACTTT
.	TRBV27	TRBJ1-1	.	CASREGTEAFF	TGTGCCAGCAGGGAGGGCACTGAAGCTTTCTTT
.	TRBV6-6	TRBJ1-5	.	CASSHDGQPQHF	TGTGCCAGCAGCCATGACGGGCAGCCCCAGCATTTT
TRBD1	TRBV7-7	TRBJ1-1	few	CASSPNLQGQVTEAFF	TGTGCCAGCAGCCCAAATCTGCAGGGACAGGTCACTGAAGCTTTCTTT
.	TRBV15	TRBJ2-1	.	CATSRYSGSYNEQFF	TGTGCCACCAGCAGATATAGCGGCTCCTACAATGAGCAGTTCTTC
.	TRBV29-1	TRBJ1-5	.	CSVRIGANQPQHF	TGCAGCGTCCGAATAGGGGCTAATCAGCCCCAGCATTTT
TRBD1	TRBV14	TRBJ1-4	.	CASSRRQGATNEKLFF	TGTGCCAGCAGCCGCAGACAGGGCGCAACTAATGAAAAACTGTTTTTT
TRBD1	TRBV27	TRBJ1-2	.	CASSLLPGTGQDGYTF	TGTGCCAGCAGTTTACTACCCGGGACAGGGCAGGATGGCTACACCTTC
.	TRBV27	TRBJ2-1	.	CASQGQPAGSYNEQFF	TGTGCCAGCCAAGGACAGCCGGCCGGCTCCTACAATGAGCAGTTCTTC
TRBD2	TRBV4-2	TRBJ2-3	.	CASSHGGLAGATDTQYF	TGTGCCAGCAGCCACGGAGGACTAGCGGGGGCAACAGATACGCAGTATTTT
.	TRBV4-2	TRBJ2-5	.	CASSQDSARETQYF	TGTGCCAGCAGCCAAGATAGCGCCCGAGAGACCCAGTACTTC
.	TRBV5-6	TRBJ1-2	.	CASSPTSKGAEFF	TGTGCCAGCAGCCCCACTTCGAAAGGGGCGGAATTCTTC
TRBD1	TRBV6-5	TRBJ2-7	.	CASSYSAGQGYEQYF	TGTGCCAGCAGTTACTCAGCGGGACAGGGCTACGAGCAGTACTTC
TRBD1	TRBV12-5	TRBJ1-2	.	CASGPGTGPNYGYTF	TGTGCTAGTGGCCCCGGGACAGGCCCAAACTATGGCTACACCTTC
TRBD2	TRBV9	TRBJ2-1	.	CASSPRLAGVYNEQFF	TGTGCCAGCAGCCCCCGACTAGCGGGGGTATACAATGAGCAGTTCTTC
TRBD1	TRBV7-2	TRBJ2-7	.	CASSLGTGDREQYF	TGTGCCAGCAGCCTTGGGACAGGGGATCGCGAGCAGTACTTC
TRBD1	TRBV5-1	TRBJ2-1	.	CASSPSTGYNEQFF	TGCGCCAGCAGCCCCTCGACAGGGTACAATGAGCAGTTCTTC
.	TRBV4-1	TRBJ2-1	.	CASSRKTVYNEQFF	TGCGCCAGCAGCCGGAAGACAGTTTACAATGAGCAGTTCTTC
TRBD1	TRBV19	TRBJ1-5	.	CASSATGVAGPQHF	TGTGCCAGTAGTGCTACAGGGGTGGCGGGGCCCCAGCATTTT
TRBD2	TRBV2	TRBJ2-1	.	CASSESVLAGSINEQFF	TGTGCCAGCAGTGAAAGTGTGCTAGCGGGGTCCATTAATGAGCAGTTCTTC
.	TRBV14	TRBJ2-5	.	CASSQLAGQETQYF	TGTGCCAGCAGCCAACTGGCGGGACAAGAGACCCAGTACTTC
.	TRBV7-2	TRBJ2-5	.	CASGTTKTQYF	TGTGCCAGCGGCACAACGAAGACCCAGTACTTC
.	TRBV4-2	TRBJ1-4	.	CASSPLGEKLFF	TGTGCCAGCAGCCCCCTCGGGGAAAAACTGTTTTTT
TRBD1	TRBV30	TRBJ1-2	.	CAWSRQGEVYGYTF	TGTGCCTGGAGTCGACAGGGGGAAGTCTATGGCTACACCTTC
TRBD2	TRBV29-1	TRBJ2-3	.	CSVDRLAGGTDTQYF	TGCAGCGTAGATCGACTAGCGGGGGGCACAGATACGCAGTATTTT
TRBD1	TRBV12-5	TRBJ1-1	.	CASGPDRVWPKAFF	TGTGCTAGTGGTCCGGACAGGGTATGGCCGAAAGCTTTCTTT
.	TRBV19	TRBJ2-3	.	CASSTSEYTDTQYF	TGTGCCAGTAGTACTAGCGAGTACACAGATACGCAGTATTTT
TRBD1	TRBV6-5	TRBJ1-4	.	CASSLTGEEEKLFF	TGTGCCAGCAGTCTCACAGGGGAGGAGGAAAAACTGTTTTTT